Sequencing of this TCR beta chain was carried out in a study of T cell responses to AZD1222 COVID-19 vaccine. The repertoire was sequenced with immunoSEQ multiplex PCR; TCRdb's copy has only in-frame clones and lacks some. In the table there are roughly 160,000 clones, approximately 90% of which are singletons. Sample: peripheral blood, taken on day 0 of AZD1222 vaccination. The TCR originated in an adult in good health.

For the CDR3, the DNA is TGTGCCAGCAGCCCTCGGTGGGGAGAGACCCAGTACTTC. Amino acid sequence: CASSPRWGETQYF. This chain connects TRBV7-2 to TRBJ2-5; D gene ambiguous. Germline CDR1 SGHTA, CDR2 FQGNSA. V dropped 5 bases and J dropped 4 bases, with 11 bases sitting between them. The CDR3 sequence is 13 residues long.